This T cell receptor beta chain was identified in a study of shared clonotypes between healthy human individuals (dated by TCRdb to about 2020). For the study in its entirety: The cohort comprised two women and a few men aged 18 to 49 years. For each donor, CD4 naive and CD4 memory were each run on three plates, CD8 naive on two plates, and CD8 memory on one plate. The study deeply sequenced blood TCR repertoires of about 5 healthy adults to estimate repertoire size and the extent of clonotype sharing between individuals. Different laboratories and diverse techniques were used to prepare libraries and sequence TCR repertoires, to increase sequencing depth and limit assay-specific biases. Per donor, leukapheresis produced somewhere between about 0.8 and 9 billion PBMCs. What the authors observed across the whole study: Higher generation probabilities were observed for clonotypes shared by all four sorted-subset donors than for non-shared clonotypes. Because the study included only a small number of donors, the genetic and exposure-history diversity represented was limited. Sampling was limited to blood, and TCR repertoires in tissue likely differ from TCR repertoires in blood. Naive subsets generally had larger estimated clonotype richness than memory subsets did. Rarefaction of sorted-subset datasets indicated incomplete sequencing despite the large sequencing depth. Across a handful of donors, roughly 5% of naive CD4, approximately 3.5% of naive CD8, 2% to 2.5% of memory CD4, and approximately 0.42% of memory CD8 clonotypes were shared. Pairwise subsampling led to the expectation that sequencing depth would affect the degree of clonotype sharing among donors.

CDR1 and CDR2 (SGHTA, FQGNSA) derive from the germline V gene. A distance of 6 bases separates the germline ends of V and J, which lose 0 bases and 6 bases respectively. From cysteine to phenylalanine, the CDR3 is 13 amino acids long. Only CDR3 DNA remains: 39 bases, in frame from the first base. Healthy HIV-negative adults with no recently reported acute infections or vaccinations were included as donors. Every donor was a Caucasian adult residing in Nashville, Tennessee, USA. Magnetic negative selection was used to enrich CD4+ T cells, after which naive cells were positively selected on CD45RA and the negative fraction became the memory subset. Blood was obtained by leukapheresis, after which PBMCs were separated by Ficoll-Histopaque density gradient centrifugation and cryopreserved in liquid nitrogen vapor phase. Purity and quantity of every magnetically sorted T cell population were checked by analytical flow cytometry. Genomic DNA was isolated from each sorted fraction and quantified by UV absorbance on a Nanodrop 2000c.

Using the deep immunoSEQ assay, TCR CDR3 regions were amplified from genomic DNA by multiplex PCR. Extracted genomic DNA from each cell subset was distributed evenly across all wells of several immunoSEQ 96-well plates, and each plate was treated as a replicate. For sorted subsets, approximately 190 ng genomic DNA, equal to 25,000 to 35,000 T cell genomes, was loaded into each replicate PCR. The purified libraries were quantified using a Qubit 3.0 fluorometer, sized with a Bioanalyzer 2100, and then quantified again using the KAPA Library Quantification kit. Each immunoSEQ 96-well plate was sequenced on its own single-read 150-cycle Illumina NextSeq 550 flow cell. Processing in the source paper ran as follows. Because the immunoSEQ output included only junctional sequences and no quality scores, the filtering could not be the same as the filtering used for full-length reads. To assign V/J genes and CDR3, sequences were annotated against IMGT germline references using PyIR, a Python wrapper for IgBLAST v1.9. Reads were removed for weak V/J assignments (E-value above 1e-6), missing CDR3, stop codons, out-of-frame junctions, or ambiguous translated residues. A V3J clonotype was defined by an identical inferred V gene, J gene, and CDR3 amino acid sequence. The percentage overlap between two repertoires was calculated by dividing the number of shared unique clonotypes by the size of the smaller repertoire. RTK rarefaction, the Chao1 estimator, and Recon v2.1 estimates of unobserved clonotypes were used to assess repertoire richness. OLGA was used to compute generation probabilities for all TCRbeta clonotypes that the gDNA method yielded from several donors. The immuneACCESS repertoire file appears here via TCRdb, limited to in-frame rearrangements. These files lack a portion of the clones; in checked studies, under half of the deficit traces to unresolved V genes, and the cause of the others is not known. From that table come the V and J calls and clone size; the DNA was used to work out D and trimming. Within this sample are 2 million to 2.5 million clones, with approximately 93% of them counted one time only. Of the sample, around 0.4% is held by the ten largest clones.

Points on this clone: The specificity of this receptor is unknown. No base-level quality is on record; no much larger clone is a single base apart. Other nucleotide sequences in the sample specify the same CDR3.

Recombination connected TRBV7-2 to TRBJ2-1, with the D gene call left open. This sequence was found in a man aged 18 to 30 in good health. Some clones in this sample may be carry-over from other donors' samples. The sequenced material came from naive CD4+ T cells from PBMCs. Explained via the paper, the cell subset or site label denotes: CD45RA+ positively selected. The CDR3 loop reads CASSLARSNEQFF. The DNA sequence is TGTGCCAGCAGCTTAGCGCGGAGCAATGAGCAGTTCTTC.